This T cell receptor beta chain derives from a study of Graves' ophthalmopathy and Graves' hyperthyroidism. Study-level findings and limits: Blood repertoires reportedly contained most expanded thyroid clonotypes above 0.001 frequency. Sensitivity reached approximately 85% and specificity roughly 81% for a 13-signature model separating ophthalmopathy from stable hyperthyroidism.

Hyperthyroidism patients were newly diagnosed, ill under 2 months, and aged 18 to 65 years. Other autoimmune diseases, uncontrolled infections, pregnancy or lactation excluded patients from enrollment. CDR1 SGHRS and CDR2 YFSETQ come from the germline V gene. The CDR3 totals 8 residues, both ends included. The authors amplified TCR beta CDR3 regions from RNA transcripts. The first round was an RT-PCR with HTBI primers, and the second round was a multiplex PCR. TCRdb processed the multiplex PCR reads anew with MiXCR; each CDR3 protein has one entry. The sample consists of over a million distinct CDR3 sequences, 35% to 40% of them appearing once. Remarks on this clonotype: The antigen remains unidentified. The final CDR3 position lacks the conserved phenylalanine or tryptophan, pointing to a likely read error. It is unclear where the CDR3 begins or ends on the DNA, so no DNA is shown, and the CDR3 is as TCRdb lists it.

Sequencing was done on a sample of peripheral blood or thyroid tissue (not recorded which). The sequence was obtained from an adult man with Graves' hyperthyroidism. This chain joins TRBV5-1 and TRBJ2-6. The CDR3 loop is CASSFPTS.